This entry lists 27 T cell receptor beta chains sequenced from one sample in a study of OX40 agonist ivuxolimab in advanced cancers. Assay: immunoSEQ multiplex PCR; the TCRdb copy retains only in-frame clones and omits some. The sample has about 19,000 clones, roughly 91% seen once. The specimen was CD4+ or CD8+ T cells sorted from blood, collected in a trial of the OX40 agonist ivuxolimab. All receptors derive from an adult with an advanced solid tumor such as melanoma, head and neck, liver or kidney cancer.

V and J are TRBV4-1 and TRBJ2-7, with 7 bases lining up with TRBD2. The J segment lost 2 bases and the V segment lost 4 bases, leaving 2 bases of the junction unmatched. CDR1 is MGHRA, CDR2 YSYEKL, per germline. The CDR3 is 13 amino acids. The CDR3 DNA reads as TGCGCCAGCAGCCCGGGACTAACCTACGAGCAGTACTTC. This sequence encodes CASSPGLTYEQYF.

This chain links TRBV28 with TRBJ1-1; D remains ambiguous. The CDR3 length is 12 residues. V was cut by 2 bases and J by 7 bases, with 8 bases left in between. CDR1 and CDR2 (germline): MDHEN, SYDVKM. CDR3 in DNA: TGTGCCAGCAGTTTACTTTATGGTGAAGCTTTCTTT. This codes for CASSLLYGEAFF.

V and J are TRBV11-2 and TRBJ2-7; no reliable D call. V lost 4 bases and J 4 bases, leaving 14 bases between the germline ends. This CDR3 region has 14 residues. CDR1 is SGHAT and CDR2 is FQNNGV in the germline V gene. This CDR3 reads CASSSTDDLYEQYF. CDR3 nucleotides: TGTGCCAGCAGCTCAACCGACGACCTTTACGAGCAGTACTTC.

The chain combines TRBV9 with TRBJ1-6, with 10 bases fitting TRBD1. The germline CDR1 and CDR2 sequences are SGDLS and YYNGEE. V shed 4 bases and J 3 bases; nucleotides not matched to a gene: 4. CDR3 length: 16 amino acids. The CDR3 bases are TGTGCCAGCAGCCCGGGACAGGGGAACTATAATTCACCCCTCCACTTT. This encodes CASSPGQGNYNSPLHF.

The chain combines TRBV4-2 with TRBJ2-1; D is possibly TRBD1 or TRBD2 (5 bases each). V dropped 0 bases and J dropped 9 bases, with 12 bases sitting between them. The CDR3 contains 14 residues. Germline CDR1 LGHNA, CDR2 YNFKEQ. The CDR3 coding sequence is TGTGCCAGCAGCCAAGAGCCCGGGACGCCTGAGCAGTTCTTC. Protein sequence: CASSQEPGTPEQFF.

The chain is built from TRBV27 and TRBJ2-7; the D gene is possibly TRBD2 (6 bases). With 2 bases removed from V and 0 bases from J, the gap between germline ends came to 11 bases. The CDR3 extends over 15 amino acids. Germline V gene sequence: CDR1 MNHEY, CDR2 SMNVEV (reference sequence). CDR3 nucleotides: TGTGCCAGCAGTTTACGCGGGGCGAGCTCCTACGAGCAGTACTTC. The encoded protein is CASSLRGASSYEQYF.

The chain links TRBV4-2 to TRBJ2-2; D is possibly TRBD2 (5 bases). V was clipped by 1 base and J by 6 bases, with 15 bases between them. CDR1 and CDR2 from the germline V gene are LGHNA and YNFKEQ. The CDR3 has 16 residues. In nucleotides, the CDR3 is TGTGCCAGCAGCCAAGGACCTCGCTTCGGGGCCGGGGAGCTGTTTTTT. Its protein product is CASSQGPRFGAGELFF.

This chain joins TRBV9 and TRBJ2-5, with D maybe TRBD1 (6 bases). The CDR3 totals 13 residues. V lost 3 bases to trimming and J lost 5 bases, with 11 bases between them. Germline CDR1 is SGDLS and CDR2 is YYNGEE. The DNA of the CDR3 is TGTGCCAGCAGCGGGCAGGGGAGTGAGACCCAGTACTTC. It specifies CASSGQGSETQYF.

The gene calls are TRBV19 and TRBJ2-1; maybe TRBD2 (5 bases). Per germline, CDR1 LNHDA and CDR2 SQIVND (reference sequence). V was cut by 8 bases and J by 2 bases, with 13 bases left in between. There are 14 residues in the CDR3. The DNA for the CDR3 is TGTGCCAGTCAAGGGCCTAGCACCTACAATGAGCAGTTCTTC. Protein product: CASQGPSTYNEQFF.

The CDR3 reads CASSEVAVYEQYF. The CDR3 DNA follows: TGTGCCAGCAGTGAAGTGGCAGTCTACGAGCAGTACTTC. This chain links TRBV6-1 with TRBJ2-7, with D unclear. Germline V lookup: CDR1 MNHNS, CDR2 SASEGT. This CDR3 is 13 amino acids long. Trimming took off 1 base at V and 3 bases at J, with 7 bases between the two ends.

The rearrangement uses TRBV27 and TRBJ2-7, with 7 bases identical to TRBD1. Unmatched junction bases numbered 3, after V lost 3 bases and J lost 1 base. In germline, CDR1 is MNHEY, CDR2 SMNVEV (reference sequence). This CDR3 spans 14 amino acids. DNA for the CDR3: TGTGCCAGCAGTTTCGCAGGGGGTTCCTACGAGCAGTACTTC. It yields the protein CASSFAGGSYEQYF.

This clone occurred once. CDR3 residues: CASRDRANTGELFF. The CDR3 region has the DNA TGCGCCAGCAGGGACAGGGCGAACACCGGGGAGCTGTTTTTT. V and J are TRBV10-1 and TRBJ2-2; TRBD1 matches at 8 bases. Germline values: CDR1 WNHNN, CDR2 SYGVQD (reference sequence). Trimming took 6 bases from V and 0 from J; bases not matched to a gene: 0. There are 14 residues in the CDR3.

The chain is built from TRBV28 and TRBJ2-7, with D perhaps matching TRBD1 or TRBD2 (5 bases each). The CDR3 totals 15 residues. Deletions cut 5 bases from V and 2 bases from J, with 16 bases between. Germline values: CDR1 MDHEN, CDR2 SYDVKM. The chain's CDR3 is CASSPFTGRTYEQYF. Here the CDR3 DNA reads TGTGCCAGCAGTCCATTCACGGGACGGACCTACGAGCAGTACTTC.

The V gene is TRBV12-5, the J gene TRBJ2-7; 7 bases line up with TRBD2. The CDR3 loop spans 16 amino acids. Germline trimming cut 3 bases from V and 5 bases from J; bases unmatched to any gene: 13. The germline V gene encodes CDR1 LGHNT and CDR2 FRNRAP. CDR3 nucleotides: TGTGCTAGTGGTTTCCCCTCGGGGCGGGAGAGCCACGAGCAGTACTTC. Its translation is CASGFPSGRESHEQYF.

The chain links TRBV4-3 to TRBJ1-5; 7 nucleotides line up with TRBD1. CDR3 size: 14 residues. The V gene end was trimmed by 3 bases and the J gene end by 3 bases; junction bases not matched to a gene: 2. Per the germline V gene, CDR1 is LGHNA and CDR2 is YSLEER. The CDR3 DNA reads TGCGCCAGCAGCCAGGACAGGTCCAATCAGCCCCAGCATTTT. It encodes CASSQDRSNQPQHF.

The rearrangement links TRBV13 to TRBJ2-7, with TRBD1 matching over 9 bases. V was pared by 5 bases and J by 2 bases, with 7 bases of the junction left unmatched. The germline V gene encodes CDR1 PRHDT and CDR2 FYEKMQ (reference sequence). This CDR3 spans 15 amino acids. As DNA, the CDR3 is TGTGCCAGCAGCCTCAGGGGACAGGGCGCCTACGAGCAGTACTTC. Encoded protein: CASSLRGQGAYEQYF.

The chain combines TRBV6-5 with TRBJ1-2; 8 bases map to TRBD1. J lost 7 bases, V lost 2 bases, and 9 bases had no gene match. Germline values: CDR1 MNHEY, CDR2 SVGAGI. The CDR3 extends over 15 amino acids. This chain's CDR3 is CASSYGRGLVGGYTF. In DNA form, the CDR3 reads TGTGCCAGCAGTTACGGCAGGGGGCTAGTGGGTGGCTACACCTTC.

The V gene is TRBV7-9, the J gene TRBJ2-2; 10 nucleotides agree with TRBD2. Germline V gene data show CDR1 as SEHNR and CDR2 as FQNEAQ (reference sequence). The CDR3 extends over 16 amino acids. V shed 7 bases, J shed 4 bases, and the junction held 9 bases outside the gene matches. CDR3 DNA sequence: TGTGCCAGCAACCAGGGGGCTAGCGGGGGCACCGGGGAGCTGTTTTTT. Its protein product is CASNQGASGGTGELFF. The variable domain in full, completed from reference TRBV7-9 and TRBJ2-2, reads DTGVSQNPRHKITKRGQNVTFRCDPISEHNRLYWYRQTLGQGPEFLTYFQNEAQLEKSRLLSDRFSAERPKGSFSTLEIQRTEQGDSAMYLCASNQGASGGTGELFFGEGSRLTVL.

This chain connects TRBV6-5 to TRBJ2-7, with D maybe TRBD1 (5 bases). V was cut by 7 bases and J by 7 bases, with 17 bases left in between. The CDR3 contains 13 residues. The V gene's germline CDR1 is MNHEY and CDR2 SVGAGI. The CDR3 sequence: CASTQGAMREQYF. In DNA, the CDR3 is TGTGCCAGCACCCAAGGGGCCATGAGGGAGCAGTACTTC.

DNA of the CDR3: TGCGCCAGCAGCCAAGACCGGCCGGGAGGGCAGCCCCAGCATTTT. Protein: CASSQDRPGGQPQHF. This rearrangement joins TRBV4-1 to TRBJ1-5; the D is unclear. CDR1 is MGHRA and CDR2 is YSYEKL in the germline V gene. V was trimmed by 0 bases and J by 7 bases, leaving 13 bases between them. This CDR3 has 15 residues.

This clone has just one count. The chain carries TRBV18 and TRBJ2-2; 11 nucleotides match TRBD2. CDR1 and CDR2 from the germline V gene are KGHSH and LQKENI. The length of the CDR3 is 17 residues. V shed 0 bases, J shed 7 bases, and the junction held 7 bases outside the gene matches. The CDR3 protein is CASSPPRLAGGDGELFF. For the CDR3, the DNA is TGTGCCAGCTCACCACCCCGTCTAGCGGGGGGCGACGGGGAGCTGTTTTTT.

Details on this clone: Compared with germline, one end of the junction differs, possibly owing to a read error. The chain employs TRBV7-7 and TRBJ2-1; 14 bases are shared with TRBD2. The CDR3 is 15 amino acids. Germline loops: CDR1 SSHAT, CDR2 FNYEAQ (reference sequence). The CDR3 DNA follows: TGTGCTAGCAGCTCGGGACTAGCGGGAGTCGGCGAGCAGTTCTTC. It encodes CASSSGLAGVGEQFF.

The chain uses TRBV7-8 and TRBJ2-5; possible D gene TRBD1, 5 bases. There are 14 residues in the CDR3. Between the trimmed V and J ends, which lost 2 bases and 3 bases, there was a span of 10 bases. In germline, CDR1 is SGHVS, CDR2 FQNEAQ. Here the CDR3 reads CASSLYGREETQYF. In nucleotides, the CDR3 is TGTGCCAGCAGCTTATATGGCAGGGAAGAGACCCAGTACTTC.

The V and J genes are TRBV11-2 and TRBJ1-1, with TRBD1 matching 8 bases. Germline CDR1 and CDR2: SGHAT and FQNNGV. J was trimmed by 4 bases and V by 2 bases; bases with no gene match: 3. The CDR3 is 14 amino acids. The CDR3 coding sequence is TGTGCCAGCAGCTTACAGGGGGCGCCCACTGAAGCTTTCTTT. It is translated as CASSLQGAPTEAFF.

V and J are TRBV5-8 and TRBJ1-5, with D hard to call. V shed 3 bases and J shed 4 bases, with 11 bases lying between them. Germline V lookup: CDR1 SGHTS, CDR2 YDEGEE. The CDR3 covers 14 residues. CDR3 in amino acids: CASSSYGLNQPQHF. DNA for the CDR3: TGTGCCAGCAGCTCTTACGGTTTGAATCAGCCCCAGCATTTT.

The chain employs TRBV28 and TRBJ2-1; D is undetermined. CDR3 length: 13 residues. V was clipped by 3 bases and J by 5 bases, with 8 bases between them. Germline V lookup: CDR1 MDHEN, CDR2 SYDVKM. The chain's CDR3 is CASSFYPNNEQFF. Here the CDR3 DNA reads TGTGCCAGCAGTTTTTACCCTAACAATGAGCAGTTCTTC.

The chain joins TRBV29-1 to TRBJ2-2, with TRBD1 matching 10 bases. V lost 3 bases to trimming and J lost 6 bases; unmatched junction nucleotides: 4. In germline, CDR1 is SQVTM, CDR2 ANQGSEA. There are 14 residues in the CDR3. This CDR3 reads CSVDDRGLSGELFF. The CDR3 DNA is TGCAGCGTTGACGACAGGGGGCTTTCCGGGGAGCTGTTTTTT.